The 22 T cell receptor beta chains in this list originate from one sample, sequenced in a study of T cell repertoires in cytomegalovirus infection. Using its own MiXCR run on the reads, TCRdb lists one record per CDR3 protein. Among roughly 320,000 distinct CDR3 sequences listed, about 9.1% were seen once. Sequences were obtained from PBMCs. The source of these receptors is a human donor in good health (CMV status not recorded). Some clones in this sample may be carry-over from other donors' samples.

V usage is TRBV2 and J usage is TRBJ2-3, with D unresolved. The V end was cut by 6 bases, the J end by 4 bases, with 11 bases between. Germline CDR1 reads SNHLY; CDR2 reads FYNNEI. This CDR3 comprises 13 residues. In DNA form, the CDR3 reads TGTGCCAGCAGGGCGGCAGTTTCAGATACGCAGTATTTT. This codes for CASRAAVSDTQYF.

J is TRBJ1-2 and V is TRBV29-1; tentatively, D is TRBD1 (6 bases). The CDR3 covers 13 residues. Germline assignment: CDR1 SQVTM and CDR2 ANQGSEA. Trimming shortened V by 7 bases and J by 2 bases, and 14 bases separated the two germline ends. CDR3 amino acids: CSADWTENYGYTF. The CDR3 DNA follows: TGCAGCGCAGACTGGACAGAAAACTATGGCTACACCTTC.

This clonotype was seen only a few times. V and J are TRBV29-1 and TRBJ2-1; 7 bases align to TRBD1. Germline values: CDR1 SQVTM, CDR2 ANQGSEA. V was clipped by 3 bases and J by 2 bases; unmatched bases: 4. The CDR3 is 14 residues long. The CDR3 loop reads CSVERGPAYNEQFF. CDR3 in DNA: TGCAGCGTTGAGAGGGGGCCCGCCTACAATGAGCAGTTCTTC.

The chain links TRBV29-1 to TRBJ1-2; 8 bases map to TRBD1. CDR1 and CDR2 (germline): SQVTM, ANQGSEA. The CDR3 loop spans 14 amino acids. J lost 0 bases, V lost 3 bases, and 3 bases had no gene match. CDR3 sequence reads: CSVDWTGTNYGYTF. DNA for the CDR3: TGCAGCGTTGATTGGACAGGGACTAACTATGGCTACACCTTC.

This clonotype was seen a single time. A single base separates this from a much larger clone, so it may be a read error. The V gene is TRBV28, the J gene TRBJ2-7; 8 bases line up with TRBD1. The CDR3 sequence is 16 residues long. CDR1 is MDHEN and CDR2 is SYDVKM in the germline V gene. The DNA for the CDR3 is TGTGCCAGCAGGGGGCAGGGGGCAAGTAAGGGCTACGATCAGTACGTC. This gives the protein CASRGQGASKGYDQYV.

The sample holds a few counts of this clonotype. The chain couples TRBV10-3 to TRBJ2-1, with 9 bases aligning to TRBD1. Germline CDR1 and CDR2: ENHRY and SYGVKD. V lost 0 bases, J lost 7 bases, and 4 bases stayed unmatched. The CDR3 totals 15 residues. The CDR3 region has the DNA TGTGCCATCAGTGAGTCGGGACAGGGTAAAAATGAGCAGTTCTTC. It codes for CAISESGQGKNEQFF.

This chain connects TRBV7-2 to TRBJ2-3, with 9 nucleotides matching TRBD2. V lost 0 bases, J lost 9 bases, and 10 bases stayed unmatched. This CDR3 is 16 amino acids long. CDR1 and CDR2 (germline): SGHTA, FQGNSA. CDR3 nucleotide sequence: TGTGCCAGCAGCTTAGCGCTAGTAGCGGGAGTCAAAACGCAGTATTTT. It specifies CASSLALVAGVKTQYF.

This clonotype was detected ten times or more. The J gene is TRBJ1-2, the V gene TRBV7-2, with 8 bases aligning to TRBD1. The V segment lost 5 bases and the J segment 1 base; nucleotides outside the gene matches: 9. The CDR3 consists of 16 residues. Germline V CDR1 and CDR2: SGHTA, FQGNSA. This chain's CDR3 is CASSPMDREHNYGYTF. The CDR3 nucleotides read TGTGCCAGCAGCCCTATGGACAGGGAGCATAACTATGGCTACACCTTC.

The chain employs TRBV18 and TRBJ1-4; perhaps TRBD1 as D (6 bases). Germline loops: CDR1 KGHSH, CDR2 LQKENI. CDR3 length: 15 amino acids. V was clipped by 0 bases and J by 7 bases, with 12 bases between them. The CDR3 coding sequence is TGTGCCAGCTCACCACCGAGGGGGATCGGTGAAAAACTGTTTTTT. Its protein product is CASSPPRGIGEKLFF. Variable domain in full (rest from reference TRBV18 and TRBJ1-4): NAGVMQNPRHLVRRRGQEARLRCSPMKGHSHVYWYRQLPEEGLKFMVYLQKENIIDESGMPKERFSAEFPKEGPSILRIQQVVRGDSAAYFCASSPPRGIGEKLFFGSGTQLSVL.

This clonotype was picked up many times. V usage is TRBV6-1 and J usage is TRBJ1-3; D not certain. The germline V gene encodes CDR1 MNHNS and CDR2 SASEGT. Trimming pared 8 bases from V and 2 bases from J, leaving 16 bases between. CDR3 length equals 15 residues. The CDR3 DNA reads TGTGCCAGCCAAGGGAGAGGAGATGCTGGAAACACCATATATTTT. This encodes CASQGRGDAGNTIYF.

Comments on this clonotype: A much more abundant neighbour one base away suggests this may be a read error. This chain joins TRBV6-5 and TRBJ2-1, with 11 positions matching TRBD1. TRBJ2-7 matches the DNA end more closely, so the J call is doubtful. Germline V CDR1 and CDR2: MNHEY, SVGAGI. The CDR3 contains 16 residues. CDR3 DNA: TGTGCCAGCAGTTACCCCGGGACAGGGGGATACAATGAGCAGTACTTC. It encodes CASSYPGTGGYNEQYF.

Many counts were recorded for this clonotype. The rearrangement links TRBV7-9 to TRBJ2-6; possibly TRBD2 for D (5 bases). The CDR3 is 14 residues long. V lost 11 bases and J 4 bases, leaving 15 bases between the germline ends. The germline gives CDR1 SEHNR, CDR2 FQNEAQ (reference sequence). This chain's CDR3 is CALGESPGANVLTF. The CDR3 DNA reads TGTGCCCTTGGGGAGTCTCCCGGGGCCAACGTCCTGACTTTC.

This clonotype was seen at least ten times. The chain links TRBV6-2 or TRBV6-3 to TRBJ2-7, with D possibly being TRBD1 or TRBD2 (6 bases each). The ends were cut back, 5 bases at V and 0 bases at J, with 14 bases in the middle. This CDR3 is 15 amino acids long. CDR1 is MNHEY and CDR2 is SVGEGT in the germline V gene. This CDR3 reads CASSLRGQSSYEQYV. CDR3 bases: TGTGCCAGCAGTCTCCGGGGGCAAAGCTCCTACGAGCAGTACGTC.

This clonotype was counted between two and nine times. This chain links TRBV28 with TRBJ2-7, with 12 positions matching TRBD2. The CDR3 extends over 18 amino acids. V lost 2 bases and J lost 0; bases outside the gene matches: 8. The V gene's germline CDR1 is MDHEN and CDR2 SYDVKM. CDR3 sequence: CASSLASGGAYFSYEQYV. The CDR3 bases are TGTGCCAGCAGTTTAGCTAGCGGGGGGGCCTATTTCTCCTACGAGCAGTACGTC.

This clonotype was counted many times. The V call is TRBV12-3 or TRBV12-4, the J call TRBJ2-1, with 9 bases matching TRBD1. Losses at the gene ends were 5 bases for V and 5 bases for J; bases not matched to a gene: 7. The CDR3 extends over 15 amino acids. Written as DNA, the CDR3 is TGTGCCAGCAGTCCACGGGACAGGGACGACAATGAGCAGTTCTTC. It specifies CASSPRDRDDNEQFF.

This clonotype was recorded at least ten times. The chain joins TRBV7-2 to TRBJ1-1; TRBD1 agrees at 10 bases. The CDR3 is 16 amino acids. The germline CDR1 and CDR2 sequences are SGHTA and FQGNSA. V gave up 5 bases and J gave up 5 bases; unmatched junction bases: 11. The CDR3 bases are TGTGCCAGCAGCCGGGAACCCGGACAGGGGGGGACTGAAGCTTTCTTT. It yields the protein CASSREPGQGGTEAFF.

This clonotype has a handful of counts. The gene calls are TRBV5-1 and TRBJ2-6, with 11 nucleotides matching TRBD1. The trim removed 2 bases at V and 2 bases at J, leaving 3 bases unmatched. Germline V gene lookup returns CDR1 SGHRS and CDR2 YFSETQ. CDR3 size: 17 residues. The CDR3: CASSFGQGAAGANVLTF. CDR3 nucleotide sequence: TGCGCCAGCAGCTTTGGACAGGGGGCGGCTGGGGCCAACGTCCTGACTTTC.

This clonotype was seen many times. This CDR3 reads CASSPLGTLKGTQYF. CDR3 in DNA: TGTGCCAGCAGCCCACTCGGGACATTGAAGGGGACCCAGTACTTC. The rearrangement joins TRBV27 to TRBJ2-5, with D perhaps TRBD1 (6 bases). The CDR3 has 15 residues. V gave up 6 bases and J gave up 7 bases, with 21 bases separating them. Germline values: CDR1 MNHEY, CDR2 SMNVEV (reference sequence).

The chain is built from TRBV14 and TRBJ2-3; D is unclear. The V end was cut by 1 base, the J end by 1 base, with 9 bases between. The CDR3 is 15 amino acids. Germline CDR1 SGHDN, CDR2 FVKESK. The CDR3 sequence is CASSQGLRRTDTQYF. The CDR3 bases are TGTGCCAGCAGCCAAGGTTTGCGCCGCACAGATACGCAGTATTTT.

This clonotype was found many times. CDR3 loop: CAISTGTGGKETQYF. The CDR3 nucleotides are TGTGCCATCAGTACCGGGACAGGGGGGAAAGAGACCCAGTACTTC. This chain connects TRBV10-3 to TRBJ2-5; 11 bases are a match to TRBD1. This CDR3 has 15 residues. After removal of 5 bases from V and 3 bases from J, the junction contained 5 bases not matched to a gene. Germline V gene lookup returns CDR1 ENHRY and CDR2 SYGVKD.

J is TRBJ1-2 and V is TRBV20-1; perhaps TRBD1 as D (6 bases). Trimming removed 0 bases from V and 5 bases from J, with 16 bases in between. In germline, CDR1 is DFQATT, CDR2 SNEGSKA (reference sequence). This CDR3 has 15 residues. The CDR3 nucleotides are TGCAGTGCTAGAGATCCGGGGTTGGACAGATATGGCTACACCTTC. Translated: CSARDPGLDRYGYTF.

Ten or more counts support this clonotype. V usage is TRBV7-2 and J usage is TRBJ1-1; D is possibly TRBD1 (5 bases). The CDR3 has 14 amino acids. The ends were cut back, 4 bases at V and 2 bases at J, with 11 bases in the middle. CDR1 and CDR2 (germline): SGHTA, FQGNSA. As DNA, the CDR3 is TGTGCCAGCAGCTACGGACAAAGCAACACTGAAGCTTTCTTT. The encoded protein is CASSYGQSNTEAFF.